The next 13 T cell receptor beta chains were all read from a single sample in a study of T cells in Graves' hyperthyroidism and ophthalmopathy. Amplified TCR beta CDR3 regions came from RNA transcripts. The primer set for the first-round RT-PCR of the TCR CDR3 was HTBI. TCRdb ran MiXCR on the multiplex PCR reads and lists one entry per CDR3 protein. The sample yields about 640,000 distinct CDR3 sequences, roughly 20% seen once. Sequences were obtained from blood. The source of these receptors is a man aged 25 to 45 with Graves' ophthalmopathy.

The table lists this clonotype with a few counts. V usage is TRBV5-1 and J usage is TRBJ1-2; no reliable D call. Trimming took off 0 bases at V and 7 bases at J, with 13 bases between the two ends. The CDR3 spans 14 residues. Germline V gene sequence: CDR1 SGHRS, CDR2 YFSETQ. The CDR3 bases are TGCGCCAGCAGCTTGGTGGGCAGTTCCCGTGGCTACACCTTC. Translating it yields CASSLVGSSRGYTF.

In this sample, this clonotype turned up many times. V is TRBV7-6 and J is TRBJ2-2; 11 bases match TRBD1. V was pared by 5 bases and J by 5 bases, with 4 bases of the junction left unmatched. The V gene's germline CDR1 is SGHVS and CDR2 FNYEAQ. The CDR3 contains 15 residues. CDR3 residues: CASSVGTGGTGELFF. CDR3 DNA: TGTGCCAGCAGCGTTGGGACAGGGGGAACCGGGGAGCTGTTTTTT.

This clonotype showed up just a few times. The chain uses TRBV11-2 and TRBJ1-4; 9 positions match TRBD1. Germline assignment: CDR1 SGHAT and CDR2 FQNNGV. The V gene end was trimmed by 5 bases and the J gene end by 8 bases; junction bases not matched to a gene: 9. The CDR3 is made up of 15 amino acids. The DNA of the CDR3 is TGTGCCAGCAGCAAGCGAACAGGGGGCGAAGAAAAACTGTTTTTT. Translating it yields CASSKRTGGEEKLFF.

The chain recombines TRBV7-6 with TRBJ2-1; 7 nucleotides line up with TRBD2. V lost 0 bases and J lost 0; bases outside the gene matches: 5. There are 17 residues in the CDR3. The germline V gene has CDR1 SGHVS and CDR2 FNYEAQ. CDR3 in amino acids: CASSLARLAVSYNEQFF. DNA for the CDR3: TGTGCCAGCAGCTTAGCGCGGCTAGCGGTCTCCTACAATGAGCAGTTCTTC.

This chain uses TRBV6-1 with TRBJ1-5; D is perhaps TRBD1 (5 bases). Trimming stripped 3 bases from V and 0 bases from J, with 9 bases between. CDR3 length equals 15 residues. Germline V gives CDR1 MNHNS, CDR2 SASEGT. Here the CDR3 DNA reads TGTGCCAGCAGTGAGGGGGTCTATAGCAATCAGCCCCAGCATTTT. Amino acid sequence: CASSEGVYSNQPQHF.

The rearrangement links TRBV20-1 to TRBJ2-2; the match to TRBD2 covers 7 bases. V lost 3 bases, J lost 7 bases, and 2 bases stayed unmatched. In germline, CDR1 is DFQATT, CDR2 SNEGSKA (reference sequence). The CDR3 totals 12 residues. CDR3 in amino acids: CSARGLSGELFF. The CDR3, as DNA: TGCAGTGCTAGGGGACTAAGCGGGGAGCTGTTTTTT.

V usage is TRBV12-3 or TRBV12-4 and J usage is TRBJ2-5, with 15 bases identical to TRBD2. Trimming took 1 base from V and 5 from J; bases not matched to a gene: 5. The CDR3 spans 17 residues. For the CDR3, the DNA is TGTGCCAGCAGTTTAGGGACTAGCGGGAGGGCCTGGGAGACCCAGTACTTC. This translates into CASSLGTSGRAWETQYF.

This clonotype has only a few counts. The chain joins TRBV18 to TRBJ1-3; D unresolved. The CDR3 runs 15 residues. V lost 2 bases and J lost 3, with 11 bases in between. The germline gives CDR1 KGHSH, CDR2 LQKENI. Here the CDR3 reads CASSPSSGVGNTIYF. In DNA, the CDR3 is TGTGCCAGCTCACCATCGTCTGGGGTTGGAAACACCATATATTTT. The full variable domain, completed using reference TRBV18 and TRBJ1-3, is NAGVMQNPRHLVRRRGQEARLRCSPMKGHSHVYWYRQLPEEGLKFMVYLQKENIIDESGMPKERFSAEFPKEGPSILRIQQVVRGDSAAYFCASSPSSGVGNTIYFGEGSWLTVV.

The sample holds many counts of this clonotype. The chain couples TRBV20-1 to TRBJ1-1; D unresolved. This CDR3 spans 11 amino acids. Between the trimmed V and J ends, which lost 2 bases and 4 bases, there was a span of 5 bases. The germline gives CDR1 DFQATT, CDR2 SNEGSKA (reference sequence). The CDR3 here is CSARYVTEAFF. As DNA, the CDR3 is TGCAGTGCTAGATATGTCACTGAAGCTTTCTTT.

This clonotype was seen a handful of times. The J gene is TRBJ2-7, the V gene TRBV12-3 or TRBV12-4; 10 nucleotides match TRBD2. CDR3 length: 15 amino acids. Trimming at V came to 3 bases and at J to 5 bases, leaving 7 bases not matched to a gene. CDR3 nucleotide sequence: TGTGCCAGCAGTTTGGGGGGACTAGCGAACCACGAGCAGTACTTC. This gives the protein CASSLGGLANHEQYF.

The sample holds a few counts of this clonotype. The rearrangement joins TRBV7-3 to TRBJ2-5; the match to TRBD2 covers 8 bases. This CDR3 has 17 amino acids. Trimming took 3 bases from V and 2 from J; bases not matched to a gene: 11. Germline lookup yields CDR1 SGHTA and CDR2 FQGTGA. The CDR3 DNA sequence: TGTGCCAGCAGCTTCCTTACCAACGAGCGGGAGCAAGAGACCCAGTACTTC. It translates to CASSFLTNEREQETQYF.

This clonotype was detected ten times or more. The chain employs TRBV10-3 and TRBJ2-7; D gene ambiguous. This CDR3 has 12 residues. CDR1 ENHRY and CDR2 SYGVKD come from the germline V gene. The V end lost 10 bases, the J end lost 4 bases, and 14 bases lay between the germline ends. CDR3 sequence: CATRDSGYEQYF. For the CDR3, the DNA is TGTGCCACTAGAGACTCTGGATACGAGCAGTACTTC.

The chain employs TRBV30 and TRBJ1-2, with D perhaps TRBD1 (5 bases). V lost 0 bases and J 3 bases, leaving 11 bases between the germline ends. CDR1 is GTSNPN, CDR2 SVGIG, per germline (reference sequence). The CDR3 totals 14 residues. The CDR3 nucleotides are TGTGCCTGGAGTGTAGGCAGGGCCTACTATGGCTACACCTTC. Protein sequence: CAWSVGRAYYGYTF.